This TCR beta chain was retrieved from a study of cytomegalovirus exposure and HLA in healthy donors. For this clone: No antigen is known for it.

This CDR3 comprises 15 residues. Deletions cut 2 bases from V and 2 bases from J, with 12 bases between. The germline V gene has CDR1 WNHNN and CDR2 SYGVQD (reference sequence). The PCR made use of 60 Vbeta and 13 Jbeta primers. This table comes from immunoSEQ multiplex PCR, and its TCRdb copy is limited to in-frame clones, with some not included. The sample has just over 150,000 clones, over 60% seen once. Overall study findings and caveats: Later genetic work tied a missense DCLRE1C variant to beta-chain V and J trimming. Several top significant clusters appeared, in a later analysis, to be linked to common viral pathogens. Researchers counted 180 or so TCR beta chains as cytomegalovirus-associated.

Donors showed nominal health when sampled, although they likely had unrecorded immune exposures. The sample was PBMCs. The chain joins TRBV10-1 to TRBJ2-5, with D possibly matching TRBD1 (6 bases). The TCR was taken from a woman aged 40 to 55 in good health and CMV-seronegative. This CDR3 is CASSEGQNLQETQYF. In DNA, the CDR3 is TGCGCCAGCAGTGAGGGACAGAATCTGCAAGAGACCCAGTACTTC.